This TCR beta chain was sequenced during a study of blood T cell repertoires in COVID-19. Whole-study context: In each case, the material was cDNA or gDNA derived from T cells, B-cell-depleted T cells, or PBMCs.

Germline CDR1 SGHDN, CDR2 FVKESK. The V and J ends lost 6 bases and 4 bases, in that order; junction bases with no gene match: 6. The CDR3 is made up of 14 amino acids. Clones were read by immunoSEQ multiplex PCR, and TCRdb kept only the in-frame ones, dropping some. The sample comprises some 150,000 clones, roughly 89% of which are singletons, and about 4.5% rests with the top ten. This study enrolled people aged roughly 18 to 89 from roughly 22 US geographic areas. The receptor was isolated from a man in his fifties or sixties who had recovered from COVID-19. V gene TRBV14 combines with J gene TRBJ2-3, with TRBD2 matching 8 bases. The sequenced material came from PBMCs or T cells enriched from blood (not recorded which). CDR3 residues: CASRFGGAPDTQYF. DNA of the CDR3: TGTGCCAGCAGATTCGGGGGGGCCCCAGATACGCAGTATTTT. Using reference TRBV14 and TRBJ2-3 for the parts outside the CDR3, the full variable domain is EAGVTQFPSHSVIEKGQTVTLRCDPISGHDNLYWYRRVMGKEIKFLLHFVKESKQDESGMPNNRFLAERTGGTYSTLKVQPAELEDSGVYFCASRFGGAPDTQYFGPGTRLTVL.